This record concerns one T cell receptor beta chain sequence. The data were taken from a study of PD-1 and CTLA-4 blockade in melanoma. The trim removed 2 bases at V and 4 bases at J, leaving 10 bases unmatched. Germline loops: CDR1 SGHRS, CDR2 YFSETQ. This CDR3 is 17 amino acids long. Assay: immunoSEQ multiplex PCR; the TCRdb copy retains only in-frame clones and omits some. Of over 25,000 clones listed, about 88% are singletons. The chain uses TRBV5-1 and TRBJ2-2, with 8 bases that match TRBD2. This sample comprised CD8+ T cells from peripheral blood, obtained before anti-PD-1 treatment. The TCR comes from a human donor with melanoma. CDR3 bases: TGCGCCAGCAGCTTTTTTAGCGGGGATCTCGGCACCGGGGAGCTGTTTTTT. It translates to CASSFFSGDLGTGELFF.